The T cell receptor beta chain under discussion was sequenced for a study of T cells in Graves' hyperthyroidism and ophthalmopathy. Diagnosing involved the use of clinical symptoms, serum thyroxine and TRAb, thyroid ultrasound and orbital computed tomography. Isolation of PBMCs was performed on 9.5 to 10 ml fresh peripheral blood. Findings of the study overall: Most thyroid clonotypes with frequency above 0.001 were detected in blood. A median about 6 months before onset, the model predicted ophthalmopathy.

Amplification of TCR beta CDR3 regions was performed using RNA transcripts as template. The HTBI primer set served for first-round RT-PCR of the TCR CDR3. TCRdb re-analysed the multiplex PCR reads in MiXCR, keeping a single row per CDR3 protein. This table holds around 350,000 distinct CDR3 sequences, about 12% found once. The germline V and J ends were trimmed by 3 bases and 6 bases, with 13 bases remaining between them. This CDR3 region has 14 residues. The germline V gene has CDR1 SGHRS and CDR2 YFSETQ. Many counts were recorded for this clonotype. The antigen is undetermined. The specimen sequenced was blood. The clonotype originates from a woman aged 18-29 years with Graves' hyperthyroidism. J is TRBJ2-1 and V is TRBV5-1; the D gene is possibly TRBD2 (6 bases). CDR3 protein: CASSWGTGGNEQFF. CDR3 DNA: TGCGCCAGCAGCTGGGGTACCGGGGGCAATGAGCAGTTCTTC. The full variable domain, in which reference TRBV5-1 and TRBJ2-1 provide the parts outside the CDR3, is KAGVTQTPRYLIKTRGQQVTLSCSPISGHRSVSWYQQTPGQGLQFLFEYFSETQRNKGNFPGRFSGRQFSNSRSEMNVSTLELGDSALYLCASSWGTGGNEQFFGPGTRLTVL.